A selection of T cell receptor beta chains follows, all from one sample in a study of regulatory T cells in long-lasting Graves disease. TCRdb used MiXCR to reprocess the multiplex PCR reads, holding one entry per CDR3 protein. The table includes 350,000 to 400,000 distinct CDR3 sequences, roughly a sixth detected once. This material consisted of peripheral blood mononuclear cells (PBMCs), taken at new diagnosis, from a patient treated with antithyroid drugs. Every receptor here comes from a female donor with Graves disease. CDR3s include the opening cysteine and the closing phenylalanine or tryptophan. D genes are given only for firm matches. Part of the rows lack a size; the others show once, few, many or a class for expanded clones.

CDR3: CASSQVLGPTDTQYF
DNA: TGCGCCAGCAGCCAAGTGCTGGGACCCACAGATACGCAGTATTTT
V: TRBV4-1
D: NA
J: TRBJ2-3
size: many

CDR3: CASSSRPSRKETQYF
DNA: TGTGCCAGCAGCTCCCGCCCCTCGAGGAAGGAGACCCAGTACTTC
V: TRBV7-9
D: NA
J: TRBJ2-5
size: many

CDR3: CAWSLGGANEQFF
DNA: TGTGCCTGGAGTTTAGGGGGCGCCAATGAGCAGTTCTTC
V: TRBV30
D: TRBD1
J: TRBJ2-1
size: many

CDR3: CASSTIRDSQETQYF
DNA: TGTGCCAGCAGTACCATCAGGGACAGCCAAGAGACCCAGTACTTC
V: TRBV12-3/TRBV12-4
D: TRBD1
J: TRBJ2-5
size: once

CDR3: CASSQQETQYF
DNA: TGTGCCAGCAGCCAGCAAGAGACCCAGTACTTC
V: TRBV18
D: NA
J: TRBJ2-5
size: many

CDR3: CASSQPLRGTNEKLFF
DNA: TGCGCCAGCAGCCAGCCCCTTCGGGGCACTAATGAAAAACTGTTTTTT
V: TRBV4-1
D: NA
J: TRBJ1-4
size: NA

CDR3: CSARRGGGWSDEQFF
DNA: TGCAGTGCTAGAAGAGGGGGCGGTTGGAGCGATGAGCAGTTCTTC
V: TRBV20-1
D: TRBD1
J: TRBJ2-1
size: many

CDR3: CAISERIHRVGNQPQHF
DNA: TGTGCCATCAGTGAGCGCATACACAGGGTGGGAAATCAGCCCCAGCATTTT
V: TRBV10-3
D: NA
J: TRBJ1-5
size: NA

CDR3: CASSWGQGALGNTIYF
DNA: TGTGCCAGCAGCTGGGGACAGGGGGCGCTTGGAAACACCATATATTTT
V: TRBV7-2
D: TRBD1
J: TRBJ1-3
size: NA

CDR3: CASTGHTIYF
DNA: TGCGCCAGCACCGGCCACACCATATATTTT
V: TRBV5-1
D: NA
J: TRBJ1-3
size: NA

CDR3: CASSLTGTSGRNEQFF
DNA: TGTGCCAGCAGCCTCACCGGGACTAGCGGGAGAAATGAGCAGTTCTTC
V: TRBV7-6
D: TRBD2
J: TRBJ2-1
size: few

CDR3: CATSDSGTGAGDEQFF
DNA: TGTGCCACCAGTGATTCCGGGACAGGGGCGGGCGATGAGCAGTTCTTC
V: TRBV24-1
D: TRBD1
J: TRBJ2-1
size: many

CDR3: CASSLVAGSGNTGELFF
DNA: TGCGCCAGCAGCTTGGTGGCAGGGTCGGGGAACACCGGGGAGCTGTTTTTT
V: TRBV5-1
D: NA
J: TRBJ2-2
size: many

CDR3: CASSYRTRPQETQYF
DNA: TGTGCCAGCAGTTACAGGACAAGACCCCAAGAGACCCAGTACTTC
V: TRBV6-5
D: NA
J: TRBJ2-5
size: many

CDR3: CASSEAIYEQYF
DNA: TGTGCCAGCAGTGAAGCGATCTACGAGCAGTACTTC
V: TRBV6-2/TRBV6-3
D: NA
J: TRBJ2-7
size: NA

CDR3: CASSISRTSVYNEQFF
DNA: TGTGCCAGCAGTATATCCCGGACTAGCGTATACAATGAGCAGTTCTTC
V: TRBV12-3/TRBV12-4
D: TRBD2
J: TRBJ2-1
size: few

CDR3: CASTRVRYEQYF
DNA: TGTGCCAGCACCCGGGTCCGATACGAGCAGTACTTC
V: TRBV6-1
D: NA
J: TRBJ2-7
size: NA

CDR3: CASGLVRSIGNRAVREQYF
DNA: TGTGCTAGTGGTTTGGTACGATCGATCGGTAACAGGGCGGTTCGGGAGCAGTACTTC
V: TRBV12-5
D: NA
J: TRBJ2-7
size: many

CDR3: CASSIRTGGYRTEAFF
DNA: TGTGCCAGCAGCATACGGACAGGGGGTTATCGAACTGAAGCTTTCTTT
V: TRBV7-2
D: TRBD1
J: TRBJ1-1
size: NA

CDR3: CASSVQTGVAGGLKDTQYF
DNA: TGTGCCAGCAGCGTCCAAACAGGTGTTGCGGGGGGGCTGAAAGATACGCAGTATTTT
V: TRBV9
D: TRBD2
J: TRBJ2-3
size: many

CDR3: CASSPDRLYTEAFF
DNA: TGTGCCAGCTCACCGGACAGGCTCTACACTGAAGCTTTCTTT
V: TRBV18
D: TRBD1
J: TRBJ1-1
size: many

CDR3: CASSVNGYSNQPQHF
DNA: TGTGCCAGCAGCGTTAACGGGTATAGCAATCAGCCCCAGCATTTT
V: TRBV7-2
D: NA
J: TRBJ1-5
size: many

CDR3: CASPPSGTNTGELFF
DNA: TGTGCCAGCCCACCCTCCGGGACCAACACCGGGGAGCTGTTTTTT
V: TRBV18
D: NA
J: TRBJ2-2
size: once

CDR3: CAWSVTWRASYNEQFF
DNA: TGTGCCTGGAGTGTAACCTGGCGGGCCTCATACAATGAGCAGTTCTTC
V: TRBV30
D: NA
J: TRBJ2-1
size: many

CDR3: CASSQATLAGTEAFF
DNA: TGCGCCAGCAGCCAAGCGACCCTGGCTGGCACTGAAGCTTTCTTT
V: TRBV4-3
D: NA
J: TRBJ1-1
size: NA

CDR3: CASSADRGPNTEAFF
DNA: TGTGCCAGCAGCGCGGACAGGGGACCGAACACTGAAGCTTTCTTT
V: TRBV9
D: TRBD1
J: TRBJ1-1
size: many

CDR3: CASTGQGQNSPLHF
DNA: TGTGCCAGCACAGGACAGGGGCAAAATTCACCCCTCCACTTT
V: TRBV6-1
D: TRBD1
J: TRBJ1-6
size: NA

CDR3: CASSAYRETEAFF
DNA: TGTGCCAGCAGCGCCTACAGGGAAACTGAAGCTTTCTTT
V: TRBV9
D: NA
J: TRBJ1-1
size: many

CDR3: CASLPTGNTEAFF
DNA: TGTGCCAGCTTACCGACAGGGAACACTGAAGCTTTCTTT
V: TRBV18
D: NA
J: TRBJ1-1
size: many

CDR3: CSVESRVNGYTF
DNA: TGCAGCGTTGAATCCAGGGTAAATGGCTACACCTTC
V: TRBV29-1
D: NA
J: TRBJ1-2
size: many

CDR3: CSARRRLAADTQYF
DNA: TGCAGTGCTAGGCGGAGACTAGCGGCCGATACGCAGTATTTT
V: TRBV20-1
D: TRBD2
J: TRBJ2-3
size: many

CDR3: CASSENRGAIGYTF
DNA: TGTGCCAGCAGTGAGAACAGGGGCGCGATAGGCTACACCTTC
V: TRBV25-1
D: TRBD1
J: TRBJ1-2
size: many

CDR3: CASSLDLGFGDTQYF
DNA: TGTGCCAGCAGCTTAGATTTGGGATTCGGGGATACGCAGTATTTT
V: TRBV7-3
D: NA
J: TRBJ2-3
size: many

CDR3: CSARAVAGAYNEQFF
DNA: TGCAGTGCTAGAGCTGTAGCGGGGGCCTACAATGAGCAGTTCTTC
V: TRBV20-1
D: TRBD2
J: TRBJ2-1
size: many

CDR3: CASCSQQWDGYTF
DNA: TGTGCCAGCTGTTCACAGCAATGGGATGGCTACACCTTC
V: TRBV12-3/TRBV12-4
D: NA
J: TRBJ1-2
size: few

CDR3: CASSLGGRKAGELFF
DNA: TGTGCCAGCAGCCTAGGGGGGAGAAAGGCCGGGGAGCTGTTTTTT
V: TRBV6-1
D: NA
J: TRBJ2-2
size: once

CDR3: CASSHTLNTEAFF
DNA: TGTGCCAGCAGCCACACATTGAACACTGAAGCTTTCTTT
V: TRBV14
D: NA
J: TRBJ1-1
size: NA

CDR3: CASSVSRDSSGNTIYF
DNA: TGTGCCAGTAGTGTTTCCCGGGACAGCTCTGGAAACACCATATATTTT
V: TRBV19
D: TRBD1
J: TRBJ1-3
size: NA

CDR3: CASSFGSRGHSNQPQHF
DNA: TGTGCCAGCAGTTTCGGTTCCAGGGGACATAGCAATCAGCCCCAGCATTTT
V: TRBV12-3/TRBV12-4
D: NA
J: TRBJ1-5
size: many

CDR3: CASSLRAEYRTDTQYF
DNA: TGTGCCAGCAGCCTCCGTGCTGAGTACCGCACAGATACGCAGTATTTT
V: TRBV4-2
D: NA
J: TRBJ2-3
size: few

CDR3: CSGTPGTGELFF
DNA: TGCAGCGGGACGCCGGGCACCGGGGAGCTGTTTTTT
V: TRBV29-1
D: NA
J: TRBJ2-2
size: NA

CDR3: CASSWIPGGEETQYF
DNA: TGTGCCAGCAGCTGGATTCCAGGGGGGGAGGAGACCCAGTACTTC
V: TRBV7-9
D: NA
J: TRBJ2-5
size: many

CDR3: CASSTQGEEGETQYF
DNA: TGTGCCAGCAGTACCCAGGGGGAAGAAGGAGAGACCCAGTACTTC
V: TRBV6-1
D: TRBD1
J: TRBJ2-5
size: NA

CDR3: CASSPGGTGGPEAFF
DNA: TGCGCCAGCAGCCCGGGGGGGACAGGTGGACCTGAAGCTTTCTTT
V: TRBV5-1
D: TRBD1
J: TRBJ1-1
size: many

CDR3: CASSLPALNFFRSDGYTF
DNA: TGTGCCAGCAGTTTACCCGCTTTGAATTTTTTTAGGTCTGATGGCTACACCTTC
V: TRBV28
D: NA
J: TRBJ1-2
size: many

CDR3: CASSSTFVGEKLFF
DNA: TGCGCCAGCAGCTCTACATTTGTAGGTGAAAAACTGTTTTTT
V: TRBV5-1
D: NA
J: TRBJ1-4
size: NA

CDR3: CASSQTSGGAVVDTDTQYF
DNA: TGTGCCAGCAGTCAGACTAGCGGGGGGGCCGTCGTGGACACAGATACGCAGTATTTT
V: TRBV28
D: TRBD2
J: TRBJ2-3
size: few

CDR3: CASSSGTEFGWSKNTEAFF
DNA: TGTGCCAGCAGTTCTGGGACGGAGTTCGGGTGGTCTAAGAACACTGAAGCTTTCTTT
V: TRBV28
D: NA
J: TRBJ1-1
size: many

CDR3: CASSYIVAVFSDTQYF
DNA: TGTGCCAGCAGTTACATAGTGGCGGTTTTCTCAGATACGCAGTATTTT
V: TRBV6-5
D: NA
J: TRBJ2-3
size: many

CDR3: CSATVDASKEQFF
DNA: TGCAGTGCTACGGTAGACGCCTCTAAGGAGCAGTTCTTC
V: TRBV20-1
D: NA
J: TRBJ2-1
size: many

CDR3: CASSLGDRAGNQPQHF
DNA: TGTGCCAGCAGCTTGGGGGACAGGGCGGGCAATCAGCCCCAGCATTTT
V: TRBV7-2
D: TRBD1
J: TRBJ1-5
size: many